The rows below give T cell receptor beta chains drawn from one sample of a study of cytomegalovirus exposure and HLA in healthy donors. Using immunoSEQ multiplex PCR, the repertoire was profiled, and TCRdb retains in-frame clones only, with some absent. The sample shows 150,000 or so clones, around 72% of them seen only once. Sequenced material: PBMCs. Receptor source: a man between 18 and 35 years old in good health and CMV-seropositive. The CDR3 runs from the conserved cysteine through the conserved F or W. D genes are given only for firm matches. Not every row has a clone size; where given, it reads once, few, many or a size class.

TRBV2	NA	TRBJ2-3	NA	CASSRADTQYF	TGTGCCAGCAGCAGGGCGGATACGCAGTATTTT
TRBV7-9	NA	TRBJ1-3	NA	CASSLDRAGNTIYF	TGTGCCAGCAGCTTAGACAGGGCTGGAAACACCATATATTTT
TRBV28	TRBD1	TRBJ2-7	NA	CASIKTGTGLSYEQYF	TGTGCCAGCATTAAGACCGGGACAGGACTATCCTACGAGCAGTACTTC
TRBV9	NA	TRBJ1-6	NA	CASSHPGGGNNSPLHF	TGTGCCAGCAGCCACCCCGGCGGGGGGAATAATTCACCCCTCCACTTT
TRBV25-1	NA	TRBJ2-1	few	CASSGGPGIYNEQFF	TGTGCCAGCAGTGGAGGGCCGGGTATCTACAATGAGCAGTTCTTC
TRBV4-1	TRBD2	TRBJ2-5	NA	CASSRSGGAYQETQYF	TGCGCCAGCAGTCGCAGCGGGGGGGCGTACCAAGAGACCCAGTACTTC
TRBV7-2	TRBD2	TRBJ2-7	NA	CASSLVGLETYEQYF	TGTGCCAGCAGCTTAGTGGGACTAGAGACCTACGAGCAGTACTTC
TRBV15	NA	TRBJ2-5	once	CATSREVGDWETQYF	TGTGCCACCAGCAGAGAGGTCGGCGACTGGGAGACCCAGTACTTC
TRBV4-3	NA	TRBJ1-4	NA	CASSQVWQGGEKLFF	TGCGCCAGCAGCCAAGTATGGCAGGGTGGTGAAAAACTGTTTTTT
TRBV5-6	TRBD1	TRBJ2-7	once	CASSPVDRDSYEQYF	TGTGCCAGCAGCCCAGTTGACAGGGACTCCTACGAGCAGTACTTC
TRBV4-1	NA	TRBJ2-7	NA	CASSQERHYEQYF	TGCGCCAGCAGCCAAGAAAGGCACTACGAGCAGTACTTC
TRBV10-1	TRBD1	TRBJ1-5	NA	CASIIGDRPYSNQPQHF	TGCGCCAGCATTATAGGGGACAGACCCTATAGCAATCAGCCCCAGCATTTT
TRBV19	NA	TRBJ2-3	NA	CASSIGLAPDTQYF	TGTGCCAGTAGTATAGGGCTGGCCCCAGATACGCAGTATTTT
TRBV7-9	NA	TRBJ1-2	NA	CASSLSGRGYGYTF	TGTGCCAGCAGCTTAAGTGGCAGGGGCTATGGCTACACCTTC
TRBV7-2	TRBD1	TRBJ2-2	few	CASSLRVTGANTGELFF	TGTGCCAGCAGCTTAAGGGTGACAGGGGCGAACACCGGGGAGCTGTTTTTT
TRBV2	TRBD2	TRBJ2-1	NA	CATAGSGSYNEQFF	TGTGCCACAGCGGGGTCTGGCTCCTACAATGAGCAGTTCTTC
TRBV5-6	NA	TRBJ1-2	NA	CASSLASGYTF	TGTGCCAGCAGCTTGGCCTCTGGCTACACCTTC
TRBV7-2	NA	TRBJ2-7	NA	CASSFRAAYEQYF	TGTGCCAGCAGCTTCAGGGCCGCCTACGAGCAGTACTTC
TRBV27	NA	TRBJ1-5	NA	CASSLSRVQPQHF	TGTGCCAGCAGTTTATCTCGGGTCCAGCCCCAGCATTTT
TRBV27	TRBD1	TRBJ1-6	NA	CASSFPGQGNSPLHF	TGTGCCAGCAGCTTCCCGGGACAGGGTAATTCACCCCTCCACTTT
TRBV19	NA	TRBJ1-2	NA	CASLEGSYVHGYTF	TGTGCCAGCCTGGAAGGGAGCTATGTGCATGGCTACACCTTC
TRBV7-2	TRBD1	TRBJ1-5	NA	CASSLQGGSGNQPQHF	TGTGCCAGCAGCTTACAGGGGGGCTCGGGCAATCAGCCCCAGCATTTT
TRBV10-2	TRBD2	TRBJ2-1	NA	CASSAPGTSGLNEQFF	TGCGCCAGCAGTGCCCCCGGGACTAGCGGGTTGAATGAGCAGTTCTTC
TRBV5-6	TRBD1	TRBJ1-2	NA	CASSPDRGRYGYTF	TGTGCCAGCAGCCCCGACAGGGGCCGGTATGGCTACACCTTC
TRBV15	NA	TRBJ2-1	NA	CATSRGTLAHEQFF	TGTGCCACCAGCAGAGGGACCCTAGCGCATGAGCAGTTCTTC
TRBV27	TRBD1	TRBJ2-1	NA	CASSDRDRGTEQFF	TGTGCCAGCAGTGATCGGGACAGGGGAACCGAGCAGTTCTTC